This T cell receptor beta chain stems from a study of T cells in Graves' hyperthyroidism and ophthalmopathy. General study results and limits: The model forecast ophthalmopathy, anticipating it by a median approximately 7 months before onset.

This clonotype was counted many times. Its cognate antigen is unknown. CDR1 and CDR2 (germline): DFQATT, SNEGSKA (reference sequence). V was clipped by 3 bases and J by 3 bases; unmatched bases: 4. The CDR3 covers 15 residues. The CDR3 regions of TCR beta were amplified from RNA transcripts. The primer set for the first-round RT-PCR of the TCR CDR3 was HTBI. TCRdb reprocessed the multiplex PCR reads with MiXCR, giving one entry per CDR3 protein. The sample includes about 600,000 distinct CDR3 sequences, approximately 15% of them seen just once. The chain combines TRBV20-1 with TRBJ2-1; 11 bases fit TRBD2. Sequenced sample: blood. The source is a woman aged 40 to 50 with Graves' ophthalmopathy. CDR3 nucleotides: TGCAGTGCTAGGACTAGCGGGGCTTTCTACAATGAGCAGTTCTTC. Translated: CSARTSGAFYNEQFF.